This T cell receptor beta chain was identified in a study of T cell responses to AZD1222 COVID-19 vaccine. Study outcomes and limitations: Spike-specific TCR breadth rose after two AZD1222 doses, and depth rose as well. Donor demographics were predominantly white British with a female majority; clonal diversity may be underestimated. With dominance at 160-218 and 743-854, vaccine-associated CD4 TCRs spanned spike.

TCRdb's table, derived via immunoSEQ multiplex PCR, lists solely in-frame clones and lacks some. The table lists 160,000 or so clones, roughly 90% of them singletons. This CDR3 has 15 residues. Trimming pared 4 bases from V and 0 bases from J, leaving 16 bases between. Germline V lookup: CDR1 SQVTM, CDR2 ANQGSEA. Second-dose groups at about 4 or about 12 weeks were pooled. On this clone: Its specificity is unknown.

This chain links TRBV29-1 with TRBJ2-7; D may be TRBD2 (6 bases). Sample: peripheral blood, taken 28 days after the second AZD1222 dose. The clonotype originates from an adult who received the AZD1222 COVID-19 vaccine. The CDR3 DNA reads as TGCAGCGTTGTAGCCCTCCGGCGGGACTCCTACGAGCAGTACTTC. Translation: CSVVALRRDSYEQYF.